A single sample is the source of the 26 T cell receptor beta chains below, sequenced in a study of CD8 T cells in ankylosing spondylitis. TCRdb recomputed calls from the 5' RACE reads with MiXCR, one row per CDR3 protein. This sample has about 280,000 distinct CDR3 sequences; around 19% occur once, and the top ten carry 7.5% to 9.5%. Sequencing used blood, either unsorted or a sorted T cell fraction (not recorded which). Source of these receptors: a male donor with ankylosing spondylitis or in good health (not recorded which).

This clonotype showed up many times. This chain uses TRBV12-3 or TRBV12-4 with TRBJ2-1, with no clear D. The ends were cut back, 1 base at V and 7 bases at J, with 5 bases in the middle. This CDR3 is 12 amino acids long. The CDR3 spells CASSLGRNEQFF. The CDR3 nucleotides read TGTGCCAGCAGTTTAGGCAGGAATGAGCAGTTCTTC.

The rearrangement links TRBV12-3 or TRBV12-4 to TRBJ2-1, with D hard to call. V shed 2 bases and J shed 8 bases, with 4 bases lying between them. The CDR3 length is 11 residues. The CDR3 DNA is TGTGCCAGCAGTTTATTCGATGAGCAGTTCTTC. Amino acid sequence: CASSLFDEQFF.

A few counts support this clonotype. The chain recombines TRBV5-1 with TRBJ1-2, with unresolved D. CDR1 is SGHRS, CDR2 YFSETQ, per germline. The CDR3 has 12 residues. Trimming removed 1 base at V and 3 bases at J, with 4 bases between. CDR3 sequence: CASSLNDYGYTF. CDR3 coding DNA: TGCGCCAGCAGCTTGAACGACTATGGCTACACCTTC. Full variable domain (remainder filled in from reference TRBV5-1 and TRBJ1-2): KAGVTQTPRYLIKTRGQQVTLSCSPISGHRSVSWYQQTPGQGLQFLFEYFSETQRNKGNFPGRFSGRQFSNSRSEMNVSTLELGDSALYLCASSLNDYGYTFGSGTRLTVV.

The chain recombines TRBV10-3 with TRBJ2-3, with 11 bases identical to TRBD2. The CDR3 covers 15 residues. Germline-derived CDR1 and CDR2 are ENHRY and SYGVKD. V lost 2 bases to trimming and J lost 3 bases; unmatched junction nucleotides: 1. CDR3 sequence: CAISEGTSGTDTQYF. The CDR3 nucleotides are TGTGCCATCAGTGAGGGGACTAGCGGAACAGATACGCAGTATTTT.

This clonotype was picked up a small number of times. The V call is TRBV20-1, the J call TRBJ1-6, with a weak D call TRBD1 (6 bases). Between the trimmed V and J ends, which lost 0 bases and 0 bases, there was a span of 9 bases. From germline, CDR1 is DFQATT and CDR2 SNEGSKA (reference sequence). The CDR3 is 16 amino acids. CDR3 sequence: CSARDGQSSYNSPLHF. Here the CDR3 DNA reads TGCAGTGCTAGAGACGGACAGAGCTCCTATAATTCACCCCTCCACTTT.

This clonotype came up a few times. The genes are TRBV4-1 and TRBJ1-2; the D is unclear. Per the germline V gene, CDR1 is MGHRA and CDR2 is YSYEKL. V was clipped by 1 base and J by 0 bases, with 12 bases between them. The CDR3 has 16 amino acids. Written as DNA, the CDR3 is TGCGCCAGCAGCCAAGGGGCAGTTCGAGCTAACTATGGCTACACCTTC. It encodes CASSQGAVRANYGYTF.

The chain uses TRBV29-1 and TRBJ1-3; no reliable D call. This CDR3 has 14 amino acids. V dropped 6 bases and J dropped 4 bases, with 16 bases sitting between them. The germline V gene has CDR1 SQVTM and CDR2 ANQGSEA. The CDR3 reads CSVTTLAAGNTIYF. In nucleotides, the CDR3 is TGCAGCGTGACGACACTGGCGGCGGGAAACACCATATATTTT.

V is TRBV12-3 or TRBV12-4 and J is TRBJ1-2; perhaps TRBD1 as D (5 bases). V was clipped by 3 bases and J by 8 bases, with 16 bases between them. The CDR3 has 14 residues. Here the CDR3 DNA reads TGTGCCAGCAGTTTGATAGGCTCGGGGGTCGGCTACACCTTC. This codes for CASSLIGSGVGYTF.

This clonotype was found once. V usage is TRBV18 and J usage is TRBJ1-2; D perhaps matches TRBD1 (6 bases). V shed 6 bases and J shed 4 bases, with 15 bases lying between them. CDR1 and CDR2 (germline): KGHSH, LQKENI. This CDR3 is 14 amino acids long. In DNA form, the CDR3 reads TGTGCCAGCTCGTCAAAACAGGGATCCTATGGCTACACCTTC. Amino acid sequence: CASSSKQGSYGYTF.

The CDR3 DNA reads as TGTGCCAGCAGTGAAGCGCGGGGAGTTCAGCCCCAGCATTTT. Residues: CASSEARGVQPQHF. The chain recombines TRBV2 with TRBJ1-5; D ambiguous. The CDR3 sequence is 14 residues long. V was trimmed by 0 bases and J by 6 bases, leaving 9 bases between them. CDR1 and CDR2 (germline): SNHLY, FYNNEI.

The chain joins TRBV7-2 to TRBJ1-6, with D possibly matching TRBD1 (6 bases). Between the trimmed V and J ends, which lost 4 bases and 10 bases, there was a span of 11 bases. The CDR3 runs 13 residues. Germline CDR1 SGHTA, CDR2 FQGNSA. The CDR3 nucleotides read TGTGCCAGCAGCTCCTCAGGGGAGTCACCCCTCCACTTT. As protein: CASSSSGESPLHF.

This clonotype was observed a few times. The V call is TRBV6-5, the J call TRBJ2-3; D remains unclear. Trimming took off 0 bases at V and 1 base at J, with 8 bases between the two ends. The CDR3 spans 15 residues. Germline-derived CDR1 and CDR2 are MNHEY and SVGAGI. The CDR3 spells CASSYSKAGTDTQYF. The DNA of the CDR3 is TGTGCCAGCAGTTACTCGAAGGCTGGCACAGATACGCAGTATTTT.

This clonotype was recorded many times. The chain links TRBV20-1 to TRBJ1-5, with a possible D match to TRBD1 (6 bases). This CDR3 is 13 amino acids long. The germline CDR1 and CDR2 sequences are DFQATT and SNEGSKA (reference sequence). This CDR3 reads CRGLRGANQPQHF. The CDR3, as DNA: TGCAGGGGCCTTAGGGGGGCAAATCAGCCCCAGCATTTT.

The chain carries TRBV5-1 and TRBJ2-1; D uncertain. V dropped 0 bases and J dropped 4 bases, with 5 bases sitting between them. CDR1 is SGHRS, CDR2 YFSETQ, per germline. The CDR3 has 13 amino acids. CDR3 residues: CASSLVEYNEQFF. The CDR3 bases are TGCGCCAGCAGCTTGGTCGAGTACAATGAGCAGTTCTTC. Complete variable domain (other parts from reference TRBV5-1 and TRBJ2-1): KAGVTQTPRYLIKTRGQQVTLSCSPISGHRSVSWYQQTPGQGLQFLFEYFSETQRNKGNFPGRFSGRQFSNSRSEMNVSTLELGDSALYLCASSLVEYNEQFFGPGTRLTVL.

This clonotype was seen a few times. The gene calls are TRBV5-5 and TRBJ2-1; TRBD1 might be the D (5 bases). Trimming took off 2 bases at V and 6 bases at J, with 12 bases between the two ends. The CDR3 length is 14 residues. In germline, CDR1 is SGHKS, CDR2 YYEKEE (reference sequence). The CDR3 here is CASSFDLRANEQFF. CDR3 bases: TGTGCCAGCAGCTTTGATCTCAGGGCCAATGAGCAGTTCTTC.

This rearrangement joins TRBV5-1 to TRBJ2-3; D perhaps matches TRBD1 (6 bases). This CDR3 has 15 residues. Germline CDR1 reads SGHRS; CDR2 reads YFSETQ. Between the trimmed V and J ends, which lost 0 bases and 6 bases, there was a span of 14 bases. CDR3 amino acids: CASSLEIQGRDTQYF. CDR3 sequence (DNA): TGCGCCAGCAGCTTGGAGATACAGGGTCGGGATACGCAGTATTTT.

Only a few counts were recorded for this clonotype. CDR3 nucleotides: TGTGCCAGCCGGCTTAGAACAGGGAGCACAGATACGCAGTATTTT. Amino acid sequence: CASRLRTGSTDTQYF. The chain carries TRBV12-3 or TRBV12-4 and TRBJ2-3; D might be TRBD1 (6 bases). The ends were cut back, 8 bases at V and 0 bases at J, with 15 bases in the middle. This CDR3 has 15 residues.

This clonotype was counted many times. The rearrangement uses TRBV15 and TRBJ2-3; D not certain. Trimming took 3 bases from V and 3 from J, leaving 16 bases between them. The CDR3 runs 16 residues. Germline V gene data show CDR1 as LNHNV and CDR2 as YYDKDF (reference sequence). The CDR3 nucleotides read TGTGCCACCAGCAGTGCCTCCCGCCGAGCGACAGATACGCAGTATTTT. The encoded protein is CATSSASRRATDTQYF.

The chain has TRBV6-5 and TRBJ1-2, with 9 positions matching TRBD1. This CDR3 contains 16 residues. V lost 2 bases, J lost 4 bases, and 8 bases stayed unmatched. Germline V CDR1 and CDR2: MNHEY, SVGAGI. CDR3 coding DNA: TGTGCCAGCAGTTACGTGGACAGGGGTGGATCCTATGGCTACACCTTC. This translates into CASSYVDRGGSYGYTF.

The rearrangement uses TRBV28 and TRBJ2-3; 12 nucleotides line up with TRBD2. The CDR3 consists of 18 residues. Looked up from germline, CDR1 is MDHEN and CDR2 is SYDVKM. With V trimmed by 8 bases and J by 0 bases, 12 bases remained unmatched. The CDR3 here is CASSPAWLAGGSTDTQYF. The CDR3, as DNA: TGTGCCAGCTCCCCGGCTTGGCTAGCGGGGGGGAGCACAGATACGCAGTATTTT.

There are a few counts of this clonotype. The V gene is TRBV20-1, the J gene TRBJ1-5; no firm D call. Germline CDR1 DFQATT, CDR2 SNEGSKA (reference sequence). This CDR3 comprises 15 residues. V was trimmed by 3 bases and J by 0 bases, leaving 12 bases between them. CDR3 loop: CSASPSGISNQPQHF. The DNA for the CDR3 is TGCAGTGCTAGCCCCTCGGGCATTAGCAATCAGCCCCAGCATTTT.

This clonotype has only a few counts. The rearrangement links TRBV4-2 to TRBJ2-1, with D unresolved. The germline CDR1 and CDR2 sequences are LGHNA and YNFKEQ. Trimming cost V 3 bases and J 6 bases, with 9 bases left between them. The CDR3 is 13 amino acids. The CDR3 sequence: CASSHPGPNEQFF. In DNA, the CDR3 is TGTGCCAGCAGCCATCCTGGCCCCAATGAGCAGTTCTTC.

This clonotype was seen ten or more times. The J gene is TRBJ1-1, the V gene TRBV12-3 or TRBV12-4; D is unresolved. Trimming removed 2 bases at V and 1 base at J, with 5 bases between. The CDR3 spans 13 residues. CDR3: CASSLQQNTEAFF. Here the CDR3 DNA reads TGTGCCAGCAGTTTACAACAGAACACTGAAGCTTTCTTT.

In its sample, this clonotype was seen a few times. V and J are TRBV28 and TRBJ2-2, with TRBD2 matching over 8 bases. The CDR3 is 19 amino acids. Germline V lookup: CDR1 MDHEN, CDR2 SYDVKM. Germline trimming cut 4 bases from V and 0 bases from J; bases unmatched to any gene: 13. CDR3 residues: CASSSGLAGLTSNTGELFF. Here the CDR3 DNA reads TGTGCCAGCAGTTCGGGGCTAGCGGGCCTAACCTCGAACACCGGGGAGCTGTTTTTT.

In its sample, this clonotype was seen a few times. J is TRBJ2-3 and V is TRBV20-1, with D perhaps TRBD1 (7 bases). The germline gives CDR1 DFQATT, CDR2 SNEGSKA (reference sequence). The V end was cut by 1 base, the J end by 2 bases, with 16 bases between. The CDR3 has 16 residues. The CDR3, as DNA: TGCAGTGCTAGAGGTGATGGAGGGACAGTCACAGATACGCAGTATTTT. Translating it yields CSARGDGGTVTDTQYF.

Comments on this clonotype: The CDR3 does not close with the conserved phenylalanine or tryptophan, likely indicating a read error. This chain uses TRBV12-3 or TRBV12-4 with TRBJ1-3; D possibly corresponds to TRBD1 (6 bases). The CDR3 consists of 15 residues. V gave up 5 bases and J gave up 4 bases, with 15 bases separating them. CDR3 sequence: CASSRRQVPGNTIYL. CDR3 coding DNA: TGTGCCAGCAGTCGACGACAGGTGCCAGGAAACACCATATATCTT.